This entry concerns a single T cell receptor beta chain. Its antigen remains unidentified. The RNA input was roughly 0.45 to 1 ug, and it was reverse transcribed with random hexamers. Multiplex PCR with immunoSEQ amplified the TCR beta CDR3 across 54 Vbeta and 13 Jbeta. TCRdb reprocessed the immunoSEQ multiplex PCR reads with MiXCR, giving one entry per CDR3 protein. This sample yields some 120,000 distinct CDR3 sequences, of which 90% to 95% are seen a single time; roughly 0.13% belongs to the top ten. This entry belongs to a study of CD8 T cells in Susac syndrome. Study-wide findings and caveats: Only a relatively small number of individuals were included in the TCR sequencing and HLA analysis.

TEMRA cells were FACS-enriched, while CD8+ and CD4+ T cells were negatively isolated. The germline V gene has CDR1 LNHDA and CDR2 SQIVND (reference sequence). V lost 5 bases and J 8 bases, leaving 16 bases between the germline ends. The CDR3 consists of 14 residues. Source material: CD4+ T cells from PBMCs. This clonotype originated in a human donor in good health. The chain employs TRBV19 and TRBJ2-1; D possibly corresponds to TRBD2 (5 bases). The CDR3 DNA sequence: TGTGCCAGTAGTCTGTCTCTAGCTTTCGATGAGCAGTTCTTC. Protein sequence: CASSLSLAFDEQFF.